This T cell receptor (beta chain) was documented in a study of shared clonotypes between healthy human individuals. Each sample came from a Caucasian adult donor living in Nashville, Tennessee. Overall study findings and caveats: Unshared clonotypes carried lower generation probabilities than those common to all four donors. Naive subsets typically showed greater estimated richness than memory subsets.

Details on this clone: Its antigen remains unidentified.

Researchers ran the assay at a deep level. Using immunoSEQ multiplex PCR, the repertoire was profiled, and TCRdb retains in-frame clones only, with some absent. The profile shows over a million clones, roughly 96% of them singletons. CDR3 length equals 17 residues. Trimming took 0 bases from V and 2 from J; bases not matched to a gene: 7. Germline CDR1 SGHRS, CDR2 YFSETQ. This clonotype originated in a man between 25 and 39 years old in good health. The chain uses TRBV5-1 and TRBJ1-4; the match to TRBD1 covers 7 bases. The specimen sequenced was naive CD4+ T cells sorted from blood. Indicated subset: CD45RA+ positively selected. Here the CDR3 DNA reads TGCGCCAGCAGCTTGGGGCAGGGGGTGCGGACTAATGAAAAACTGTTTTTT. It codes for CASSLGQGVRTNEKLFF. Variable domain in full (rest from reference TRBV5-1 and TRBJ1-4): KAGVTQTPRYLIKTRGQQVTLSCSPISGHRSVSWYQQTPGQGLQFLFEYFSETQRNKGNFPGRFSGRQFSNSRSEMNVSTLELGDSALYLCASSLGQGVRTNEKLFFGSGTQLSVL.